Listed below are T cell receptor beta chains from one sample, sequenced in a study of blood T cell repertoires in COVID-19. Some clones are missing from TCRdb's copy, which holds only in-frame ones; the method was immunoSEQ multiplex PCR. The data hold approximately 450,000 clones, with 85% to 90% observed a single time. Sequencing used PBMCs or T cells enriched from blood (not recorded which). The source of these receptors is a man younger than 45 who had recovered from COVID-19. Both conserved end residues are part of each CDR3. A D gene is named only where the DNA matches it firmly. Size is stated for part of the rows, as once, few or many counts, or as a class when the clone is expanded.

d_gene	abundance	v_gene	j_gene	CDR3aa	CDR3nt
TRBD2	NA	TRBV19	TRBJ2-3	CASSIGTSRSRTDTQYF	TGTGCCAGTAGTATTGGGACTAGCCGATCTCGCACAGATACGCAGTATTTT
NA	once	TRBV18	TRBJ2-1	CASSPPSSDNEQFF	TGTGCCAGCTCACCACCTTCTAGCGACAATGAGCAGTTCTTC
NA	NA	TRBV14	TRBJ2-2	CASSSSGTGELFF	TGTGCCAGCAGCTCGAGCGGAACCGGGGAGCTGTTTTTT
NA	few	TRBV3-1/TRBV3-2	TRBJ1-2	CASSQDFSAPGDGYTF	TGTGCCAGCAGCCAAGATTTTTCGGCGCCAGGGGATGGCTACACCTTC
NA	few	TRBV5-4	TRBJ1-3	CASSLDSSGNTIYF	TGTGCCAGCAGCTTGGATAGCTCTGGAAACACCATATATTTT
NA	once	TRBV3-1/TRBV3-2	TRBJ2-7	CASSQVVYEQYF	TGTGCCAGCAGCCAAGTCGTCTACGAGCAGTACTTC
NA	NA	TRBV10-3	TRBJ2-7	CAISEEGYEQYF	TGTGCCATCAGTGAGGAGGGTTACGAGCAGTACTTC
NA	NA	TRBV30	TRBJ1-5	CAWSVGRGFGQPQHF	TGTGCCTGGAGTGTTGGCAGGGGCTTCGGGCAGCCCCAGCATTTT
NA	NA	TRBV10-3	TRBJ1-2	CAISEGGVGGTGYTF	TGTGCCATCAGTGAAGGAGGGGTTGGGGGAACTGGCTACACCTTC
NA	NA	TRBV18	TRBJ1-4	CASSPPGGDEKLFF	TGTGCCAGCTCACCTCCCGGGGGGGATGAAAAACTGTTTTTT
NA	NA	TRBV6-5	TRBJ1-1	CASSWNRLPTEAFF	TGTGCCAGCAGTTGGAACAGGCTCCCCACTGAAGCTTTCTTT
TRBD2	few	TRBV7-2	TRBJ2-1	CASSFGLAGGWEQFF	TGTGCCAGCAGCTTCGGACTAGCGGGAGGGTGGGAGCAGTTCTTC
NA	NA	TRBV4-1	TRBJ1-3	CASSQRPSSTLGNTIYF	TGCGCCAGCAGCCAACGCCCATCTTCAACTTTAGGAAACACCATATATTTT
TRBD1	once	TRBV20-1	TRBJ1-2	CSGPTGNGYTF	TGCAGTGGCCCGACAGGGAATGGCTACACCTTC
NA	NA	TRBV5-4	TRBJ1-1	CASSLLGDPAFF	TGTGCCAGCAGCTTGCTTGGAGACCCGGCTTTCTTT
TRBD1	NA	TRBV2	TRBJ2-1	CASTQVDRANEQFF	TGTGCCAGCACCCAGGTTGACAGGGCGAATGAGCAGTTCTTC
TRBD2	NA	TRBV7-2	TRBJ2-1	CASSLAQRELAGVALFF	TGTGCCAGCAGCTTAGCGCAGAGGGAACTAGCGGGAGTAGCTCTGTTCTTC
TRBD2	few	TRBV27	TRBJ2-5	CASSFSGRALETQYF	TGTGCCAGCAGTTTTAGCGGGAGGGCCCTTGAGACCCAGTACTTC
TRBD1	NA	TRBV5-4	TRBJ2-6	CASRGQAAGANVLTF	TGTGCCAGTAGGGGACAGGCCGCCGGGGCCAACGTCCTGACTTTC
NA	NA	TRBV28	TRBJ2-7	CASSLTAVEQYF	TGTGCCAGCAGTCTTACAGCAGTCGAGCAGTACTTC
TRBD2	NA	TRBV28	TRBJ2-7	CASSLAGTSYEQYF	TGTGCCAGCAGTTTAGCCGGGACTAGTTACGAGCAGTACTTC
NA	NA	TRBV30	TRBJ1-4	CAWSKTGINEKLFF	TGTGCCTGGAGTAAAACAGGGATTAATGAAAAACTGTTTTTT
NA	NA	TRBV7-2	TRBJ2-7	CASSLGTGYEQYF	TGTGCCAGCAGCTTAGGTACGGGCTACGAGCAGTACTTC
TRBD1	NA	TRBV28	TRBJ1-3	CASQGAYTIYF	TGTGCCAGCCAGGGGGCTTACACCATATATTTT
NA	NA	TRBV28	TRBJ1-6	CATEDRNNSPLHF	TGTGCCACCGAAGACAGGAATAATTCACCCCTCCACTTT
NA	NA	TRBV2	TRBJ2-1	CASSVQRSSYNEQFF	TGTGCCAGCAGTGTGCAGCGGAGCTCCTACAATGAGCAGTTCTTC